A single sample gave rise to the 9 T cell receptor beta chains below, sequenced in a study of technical replicates of blood from a handful of donors. Here immunoSEQ multiplex PCR was the method, and the copy in TCRdb shows in-frame clones only, minus some. Of just over 75,000 clones listed, 85% to 95% are singletons. Sequenced: T cells isolated from PBMCs. These receptors all stem from a human donor in good health.

This chain links TRBV25-1 with TRBJ2-1; possible D gene TRBD2, 5 bases. The CDR3 runs 15 residues. The V gene's germline CDR1 is MGHDK and CDR2 SYGVNS. With 6 bases removed from V and 0 bases from J, the gap between germline ends came to 12 bases. DNA for the CDR3: TGTGCCAGCAGAGAGCGGTGGAGCTCCTACAATGAGCAGTTCTTC. This codes for CASRERWSSYNEQFF. Full variable domain (remainder filled in from reference TRBV25-1 and TRBJ2-1): EADIYQTPRYLVIGTGKKITLECSQTMGHDKMYWYQQDPGMELHLIHYSYGVNSTEKGDLSSESTVSRIRTEHFPLTLESARPSHTSQYLCASRERWSSYNEQFFGPGTRLTVL.

The chain has TRBV5-1 and TRBJ2-1; the match to TRBD2 covers 12 bases. The trim removed 5 bases at V and 7 bases at J, leaving 4 bases unmatched. Per the germline V gene, CDR1 is SGHRS and CDR2 is YFSETQ. The CDR3 sequence is 14 residues long. The CDR3 sequence: CASSLLAGGNEQFF. The CDR3 region has the DNA TGCGCCAGCAGTTTACTAGCGGGAGGAAATGAGCAGTTCTTC. Full variable domain (missing parts from reference TRBV5-1 and TRBJ2-1): KAGVTQTPRYLIKTRGQQVTLSCSPISGHRSVSWYQQTPGQGLQFLFEYFSETQRNKGNFPGRFSGRQFSNSRSEMNVSTLELGDSALYLCASSLLAGGNEQFFGPGTRLTVL.

V usage is TRBV6-5 and J usage is TRBJ1-1, with unresolved D. Trimming removed 8 bases from V and 10 bases from J, with 14 bases in between. CDR3 length equals 11 residues. The germline V gene encodes CDR1 MNHEY and CDR2 SVGAGI. The CDR3 DNA reads TGTGCCAGCCGTCTGGAGTTAGTAGCTTTCTTT. It is translated as CASRLELVAFF.

V is TRBV11-2 and J is TRBJ2-7; TRBD2 matches 13 bases. Germline V CDR1 and CDR2: SGHAT, FQNNGV. V was clipped by 5 bases and J by 4 bases; unmatched bases: 2. This CDR3 is built from 14 residues. The CDR3 region is CASSPLAGGYEQYF. CDR3 coding DNA: TGTGCCAGCAGCCCACTAGCGGGAGGGTACGAGCAGTACTTC.

V gene TRBV5-4 combines with J gene TRBJ1-1; D gene uncertain. The CDR3 runs 14 residues. CDR1 and CDR2 (germline): SGHNT, YYREEE (reference sequence). Trimming stripped 0 bases from V and 2 bases from J, with 8 bases between. CDR3 nucleotide sequence: TGTGCCAGCAGCTTGGCACAGATCAACACTGAAGCTTTCTTT. Translated, it gives CASSLAQINTEAFF.

The chain recombines TRBV30 with TRBJ1-2; maybe TRBD1 (6 bases). Germline V gives CDR1 GTSNPN, CDR2 SVGIG (reference sequence). Deletions cut 0 bases from V and 7 bases from J, with 9 bases between. The CDR3 runs to 12 residues. The DNA of the CDR3 is TGTGCCTGGAGTGTGGCAGGGGTTGGCTACACCTTC. This gives the protein CAWSVAGVGYTF.

The chain recombines TRBV7-2 with TRBJ1-5, with D possibly TRBD1 on 6 matching bases. The V end lost 5 bases, the J end lost 1 base, and 18 bases lay between the germline ends. The CDR3 length is 17 residues. Looked up from germline, CDR1 is SGHTA and CDR2 is FQGNSA. The CDR3 DNA reads TGTGCCAGCAGCCCTGGGGGGGGCGGATTGAGCAATCAGCCCCAGCATTTT. This encodes CASSPGGGGLSNQPQHF.

A single count supports this clone. The chain carries TRBV10-3 and TRBJ2-1, with a tentative D call TRBD1 (7 bases). This CDR3 region has 13 residues. Trimming took 7 bases from V and 6 from J, leaving 13 bases between them. Germline loops: CDR1 ENHRY, CDR2 SYGVKD. CDR3 amino acids: CAITGGSGNEQFF. The CDR3 nucleotides read TGTGCCATCACAGGGGGGAGCGGCAATGAGCAGTTCTTC.

The V and J genes are TRBV7-2 and TRBJ1-2, with 8 bases that match TRBD1. Germline lookup yields CDR1 SGHTA and CDR2 FQGNSA. The ends lost 5 bases at V and 8 bases at J; junction bases unmatched: 13. This CDR3 spans 15 amino acids. CDR3 nucleotide sequence: TGTGCCAGCAGCATATGGACAGGGCCGAATAGGGGCTACACCTTC. This sequence encodes CASSIWTGPNRGYTF.